This T cell receptor (beta chain) was recorded in a study of cytomegalovirus exposure and HLA in healthy donors. The PCR made use of 60 Vbeta and 13 Jbeta primers. The protocol was immunoSEQ multiplex PCR, while the TCRdb copy is restricted to in-frame clones and leaves out a portion. Among approximately 150,000 clones listed, around 80% were seen once. The TCR originated in a woman in her twenties or thirties in good health and CMV-seronegative. The source material was PBMCs.

The CDR3 DNA sequence: TGTGCCAGCAGCTTAGGTGGACGAATGGGGCAATTCCACGAGCAGTACTTC. Its protein is CASSLGGRMGQFHEQYF. The chain recombines TRBV11-3 with TRBJ2-7; D possibly corresponds to TRBD1 (5 bases). V was cut by 1 base and J by 5 bases, with 21 bases left in between. CDR1 and CDR2 (germline): SGHNT, YENEEA. The CDR3 loop spans 17 amino acids.